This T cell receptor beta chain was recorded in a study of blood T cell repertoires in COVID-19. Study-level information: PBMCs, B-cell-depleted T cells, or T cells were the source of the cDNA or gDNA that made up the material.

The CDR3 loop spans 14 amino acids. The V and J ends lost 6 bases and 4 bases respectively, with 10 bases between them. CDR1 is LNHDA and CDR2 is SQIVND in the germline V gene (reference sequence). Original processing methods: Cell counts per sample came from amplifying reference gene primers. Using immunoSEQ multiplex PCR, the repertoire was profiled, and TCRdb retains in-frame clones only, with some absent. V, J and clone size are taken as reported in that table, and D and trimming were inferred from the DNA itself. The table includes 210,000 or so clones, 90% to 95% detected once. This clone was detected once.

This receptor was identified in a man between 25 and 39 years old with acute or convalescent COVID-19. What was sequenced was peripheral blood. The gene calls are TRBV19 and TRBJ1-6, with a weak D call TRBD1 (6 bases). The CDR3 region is CASSGGQYNSPLHF. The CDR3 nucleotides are TGTGCCAGTAGCGGTGGACAGTATAATTCACCCCTCCACTTT.